A selection of T cell receptor beta chains follows, all from one sample in a study of T cell responses to AZD1222 COVID-19 vaccine. The data were produced by immunoSEQ multiplex PCR, yet TCRdb's version contains in-frame clones alone and is incomplete. Here the sample spans about 140,000 clones, under 95% being singletons. The input for sequencing was peripheral blood, taken on day 0 of AZD1222 vaccination. Receptors originate from an adult in good health. CDR3s include the opening cysteine and the closing phenylalanine or tryptophan. D genes are given only for firm matches. Size is omitted from some rows. Given values are once, few, many or a class for expanded clones.

>TRBV28|TRBJ2-7|TRBD1|-
TGTGCCAGCAGGGCAGGGACAGGCGGTTACGAGCAGTACTTC
CASRAGTGGYEQYF
>TRBV6-9|TRBJ1-4|-|-
TGTGCCAGCAGTTCTCGACAGGAAAAACTGTTTTTT
CASSSRQEKLFF
>TRBV14|TRBJ2-7|-|-
TGTGCCAGCAGCCCAGGGTTCTACGAGCAGTACTTC
CASSPGFYEQYF
>TRBV5-8|TRBJ1-2|-|-
TGTGCCAGCAGCTTGGGGGGCGACCCATATGGCTACACCTTC
CASSLGGDPYGYTF
>TRBV3-1/TRBV3-2|TRBJ2-2|-|-
TGTGCCAGCCAGCTTTTAGCGGGACAGAACTTCGCGAACACCGGGGAGCTGTTTTTT
CASQLLAGQNFANTGELFF
>TRBV19|TRBJ2-7|-|once
TGTGCCAATCCTACCCCTTTGGGTGGTAGCTACGAGCAGTACTTC
CANPTPLGGSYEQYF
>TRBV9|TRBJ1-1|-|-
TGTGCCAGCAGCGTAGCTAAAAGACACCCGGGGGGCACTGAAGCTTTCTTT
CASSVAKRHPGGTEAFF
>TRBV7-6|TRBJ2-3|TRBD2|-
TGTGCCAGCAGCTTAGAGGGTAGCGGGGGGTATATCGAGGGCCCAGATACGCAGTATTTT
CASSLEGSGGYIEGPDTQYF
>TRBV19|TRBJ2-1|-|-
TGTGCCAGTATAGACCGCCACTCCTTCCCGGAGTACAATGAGCAGTTCTTC
CASIDRHSFPEYNEQFF
>TRBV5-5|TRBJ1-4|TRBD1|-
TGTGCCAGCAGCGGCGGGACAGGGGGATTGCCGGGAGAAAAACTGTTTTTT
CASSGGTGGLPGEKLFF
>TRBV12-5|TRBJ2-1|TRBD2|-
TGTGCTAGTGGTTCGGGGACTAGCGGATACAATGAGCAGTTCTTC
CASGSGTSGYNEQFF
>TRBV7-8|TRBJ1-1|-|-
TGTGCCAGCAGCTTATATGCAGCGATGAACACTGAAGCTTTCTTT
CASSLYAAMNTEAFF
>TRBV7-2|TRBJ1-1|-|few
TGTGCCAGCAGCCGGAAGGGCCTGAACACTGAAGCTTTCTTT
CASSRKGLNTEAFF
>TRBV7-6|TRBJ2-7|-|few
TGTGCCAGCAGCCGGTATGCGGCAGGGAACGGCGAGCAGTACTTC
CASSRYAAGNGEQYF
>TRBV4-1|TRBJ1-3|-|-
TGCGCCAGCAGCCCAGGCCGGATACGCTCTGGAAACACCATATATTTT
CASSPGRIRSGNTIYF
>TRBV2|TRBJ2-3|-|-
TGTGCCAGAAATGACGGGACAGATACGCAGTATTTT
CARNDGTDTQYF
>TRBV12-5|TRBJ1-5|-|-
TGTGCTAGTGGTTTGGTACTCGGACAGCCCAATCAGCCCCAGCATTTT
CASGLVLGQPNQPQHF
>TRBV21-1|TRBJ1-2|-|-
TGTGCCAGCACCAGGCCCATCTATGGCTACACCTTC
CASTRPIYGYTF
>TRBV30|TRBJ1-3|-|-
TGTGCCTGGCAAAAAACTCCAGGGGATGGAAACACCATATATTTT
CAWQKTPGDGNTIYF